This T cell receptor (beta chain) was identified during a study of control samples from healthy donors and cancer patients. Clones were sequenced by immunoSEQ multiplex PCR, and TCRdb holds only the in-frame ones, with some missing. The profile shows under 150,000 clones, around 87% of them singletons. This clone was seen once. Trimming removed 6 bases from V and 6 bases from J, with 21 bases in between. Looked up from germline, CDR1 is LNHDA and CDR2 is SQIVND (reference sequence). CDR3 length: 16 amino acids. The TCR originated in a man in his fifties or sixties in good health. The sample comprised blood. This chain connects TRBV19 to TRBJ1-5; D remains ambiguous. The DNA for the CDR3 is TGTGCCAGTAGGATAACCACGCGGGGAGTGATTCAGCCCCAGCATTTT. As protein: CASRITTRGVIQPQHF.